The next 9 T cell receptor beta chains were all read from a single sample in a study of T cells in Graves' hyperthyroidism and ophthalmopathy. Amplification targeted TCR beta CDR3 regions from RNA transcripts. HTBI primers were used for first-round RT-PCR of the TCR CDR3. TCRdb fed the multiplex PCR reads into MiXCR, producing one record per CDR3 protein. The sample has around 520,000 distinct CDR3 sequences; roughly an eighth are singletons. The specimen sequenced was blood. These receptors originate from a woman aged 18 to 35 with Graves' hyperthyroidism.

The rearrangement uses TRBV14 and TRBJ2-7, with 9 bases identical to TRBD1. The trim removed 5 bases at V and 6 bases at J, leaving 14 bases unmatched. CDR1 SGHDN and CDR2 FVKESK come from the germline V gene. The CDR3 length is 16 residues. The CDR3 reads CASSSTPGQGALEQYF. The CDR3, as DNA: TGTGCCAGCAGCTCCACGCCGGGACAGGGAGCCCTCGAGCAGTACTTC.

This clonotype has ten or more counts. The chain carries TRBV6-2 or TRBV6-3 and TRBJ2-7; 8 bases fit TRBD2. CDR3 length: 15 amino acids. CDR1 and CDR2 (germline): MNHEY, SVGEGT. Unmatched junction bases numbered 1, after V lost 0 bases and J lost 0 bases. Written as DNA, the CDR3 is TGTGCCAGCAGTTACTCGAGCGGGAGCTCCTACGAGCAGTACGTC. The encoded protein is CASSYSSGSSYEQYV.

This clonotype has just a few counts. V is TRBV12-3 or TRBV12-4 and J is TRBJ1-2, with D possibly TRBD1 on 6 matching bases. CDR3 length: 14 residues. The V gene lost 3 bases and the J gene lost 4 bases, with 12 bases spanning the gap. Written as DNA, the CDR3 is TGTGCCAGCAGTTTGTCAGGGGACGGCTATGGCTACACCTTC. Translated, it gives CASSLSGDGYGYTF.

As to this clonotype: A much larger clone lies a single base off, so this may be a read error. The genes are TRBV5-1 and TRBJ2-1, with 7 bases aligning to TRBD1. Germline V gene sequence: CDR1 SGHRS, CDR2 YFSETQ. The CDR3 is 15 residues long. CDR3 bases: TGCACCAGCAGCGGACCGGGACAGATTTACAATGAGCAGTTCTTC. It translates to CTSSGPGQIYNEQFF.

Details on this clonotype: This may stem from a read error, because a much larger clone lies one nucleotide away. The chain has TRBV6-5 and TRBJ2-5; TRBD2 agrees at 14 bases. The germline CDR1 and CDR2 sequences are MNHEY and SVGAGI. With V trimmed by 7 bases and J by 6 bases, 16 bases remained unmatched. The CDR3 is 18 amino acids. This CDR3 reads CASISGTSGSWGQQTQYF. The CDR3, as DNA: TGTGCCAGCATTTCCGGGACTAGCGGGAGCTGGGGGCAACAGACCCAGTACTTC.

The CDR3 bases are TGTGCCAGCAGCCGGACTTCGGGCTCCGCTGATGGCTACACCTTC. Translated: CASSRTSGSADGYTF. V is TRBV12-3 or TRBV12-4 and J is TRBJ1-2; D unclear. This CDR3 has 15 amino acids. Trimming took off 6 bases at V and 6 bases at J, with 20 bases between the two ends.

The chain is built from TRBV20-1 and TRBJ2-1; D is perhaps TRBD2 (6 bases). V was trimmed by 3 bases and J by 5 bases, leaving 11 bases between them. The CDR3 is made up of 13 amino acids. The V gene's germline CDR1 is DFQATT and CDR2 SNEGSKA (reference sequence). Written as DNA, the CDR3 is TGCAGTGCTAGTCGGGGGTTTAACAATGAGCAGTTCTTC. Its translation: CSASRGFNNEQFF.

This clonotype turned up a few times. The J gene is TRBJ1-2, the V gene TRBV7-9; unclear D gene. The CDR3 runs 13 residues. V lost 1 base, J lost 4 bases, and 7 bases lay in between. Looked up from germline, CDR1 is SEHNR and CDR2 is FQNEAQ (reference sequence). CDR3 loop: CASSLEFSYGYTF. CDR3 in DNA: TGTGCCAGCAGCTTAGAATTCAGCTATGGCTACACCTTC. The full variable domain, with the rest looked up from reference TRBV7-9 and TRBJ1-2, is DTGVSQNPRHKITKRGQNVTFRCDPISEHNRLYWYRQTLGQGPEFLTYFQNEAQLEKSRLLSDRFSAERPKGSFSTLEIQRTEQGDSAMYLCASSLEFSYGYTFGSGTRLTVV.

J is TRBJ2-7 and V is TRBV27; a weak D match, TRBD1 (6 bases). The V gene's germline CDR1 is MNHEY and CDR2 SMNVEV (reference sequence). Trimming stripped 4 bases from V and 4 bases from J, with 17 bases between. The CDR3 spans 15 residues. CDR3 nucleotide sequence: TGTGCCAGCAGTTCACAGGGACCGGCTGGGTACGAGCAGTACTTC. Its protein product is CASSSQGPAGYEQYF.